This TCR beta chain was observed in a study of cytomegalovirus exposure and HLA in healthy donors (TCRdb year 2017). Notes on the research overall: According to an earlier analysis of 450 to 650 of the donors, some 180 million T cells yielded 117 million unique TCR beta sequences and roughly 280 Gb of sequence data. Four or five DR-DQ haplotypes were handled as single units for association and clustering because linkage in the cohort was strong. Every repertoire in the discovery cohort had been generated on one and the same sequencing platform. Rather than drawing on any new phenotypic data, the later analysis identified candidate immune exposures from TCR beta sequences and the way those sequences occurred across donors. The study used immunosequencing to profile the T cell repertoires of 600 to 850 subjects and linked those repertoires to cytomegalovirus serostatus. The number of typed donors differed by locus: about 629-640 for A, B, C, DRB1 and DQB1; roughly 510 for DQA1; 606 for DPA1; and around 490 for DPB1. The study combined high-throughput TCR immunosequencing, statistical association of individual TCRs with disease status, and machine learning to predict cytomegalovirus infection status. On average, around 240,000 unique TCR beta nucleotide sequences were sequenced per donor among roughly 430 genotyped donors of the cohort, with 15% to 20% of those sequences being non-productive. Besides the first cohort of roughly 700 subjects, a separate validation cohort made up of roughly 130 different subjects was used. An earlier analysis of around 640 of the donors used high-throughput TCR beta sequencing to judge whether each TCR beta V gene segment behaved as functional or pseudogenic. To study patterns of TCR occurrence, a later analysis re-analyzed previously published TCR beta repertoires from around 670 donors and added high-resolution HLA genotyping. Donor age, sex, ethnicity and CMV serostatus were compiled together with the repertoire data. The study was designed to test whether signatures of past pathogen exposure could be identified by cataloging public T cell receptors. HLA typing included class I and class II loci at four-digit resolution. The genetic ancestry cluster associated with self-reported Caucasian donors included roughly four fifths of the roughly 400 genotyped donors. About 280 gigabases of sequencing data and roughly 90 million unique TCR sequences were included in an early release covering about 600 HLA-typed donors. In a later genetic analysis, genome-wide SNP genotypes for 398 of the 666 donors were used, and that subset was treated as a discovery cohort. General conclusions and limits of the study: Most TCR sequences were observed very rarely across donors, whereas some public TCRs were present in many individuals. A later analysis reported that several top co-occurrence clusters appeared linked to parvovirus B19, influenza, CMV and Epstein-Barr virus. In a later genetic analysis, fewer N-insertions in productive TCRs were reported among donors in an Asian-associated ancestry cluster than the 666-donor mean. The presence/absence analyses assumed that sequencing depth was roughly uniform across donors, and that assumption may not be true. Broadly in line with IMGT annotations, most TCR beta V segments showed up in productive rearrangements about 87% or about 30% of the time in an earlier analysis of some 590 of the donors. The cohort was sequenced for TCR beta chains only, and without alpha or paired-chain data the features that could be detected were limited. When HLA alleles, especially DR and DQ, strongly co-occurred, attributing TCR associations to individual alleles was difficult. A later analysis found that most CMV-associated TCR beta chains appeared HLA-restricted, with HLA associations seemingly driven largely by CMV exposure. Because HLA typing was unavailable for some donors at each locus, only the typed subset was used in association tests. The authors suggested that the approach could potentially be extended to other disease states and immunological phenotypes. The only immune exposure information available for the cohort was CMV serostatus. Linkage disequilibrium might explain the correlated functional status among segregating V segments, but an unknown experimental factor could not be excluded. An association between a missense DCLRE1C variant and V-gene and J-gene trimming of TCR beta chains was found in a later genetic analysis and replicated in an independent cohort. In the study, about 150 TCR beta chains were listed as associated with cytomegalovirus. The 87-base-pair reads could not distinguish some IMGT-functional V segments, including TRBV6-2 and TRBV6-3, so those segments were excluded. Approximately 18 rarely observed V segments, including chromosome 9 orphons, were excluded from the earlier analysis of several hundred of the donors because counts were too low. Specific HLA alleles were associated with 18,000 or so TCR beta sequences at a false discovery rate of 0.05 in a later analysis. A further reported finding was that TCR beta sequences accurately predicted the HLA-A and HLA-B alleles for most subjects in the first cohort. A later analysis found that TCR association rates varied across HLA loci, with DRB1 alleles showing the most associated TCRs and HLA-C alleles the fewest. A cluster of highly shared sequence variants was judged likely to represent a technical artifact of the sequencing pipeline. In both the original and validation cohorts, the classifier was reported to diagnose cytomegalovirus status with high specificity and sensitivity. In a later analysis, HLA-associated TCR beta chains were found to be more clonally expanded and to have lower generation probabilities than equally common non-associated chains. In vitro tests confirmed that a few of the cytomegalovirus-associated TCR beta chains recognize cytomegalovirus antigens.

The cohort was made up of about 610 healthy bone marrow donors. Cohort members were all nominally healthy when sampled, although unrecorded immune exposures were likely present. The donor was CMV seropositive and belonged to the group of more than 250 seropositive cohort members. Each donor provided a peripheral blood sample, and peripheral blood mononuclear cells were used for TCR beta sequencing. Genomic DNA was extracted from the blood cell samples with the Qiagen DNeasy Blood Extraction Kit. A distance of 26 bases separates the germline ends of V and J, which lose 4 bases and 7 bases respectively. The CDR3 measures 17 amino acids from cysteine to phenylalanine. Only the CDR3 portion is preserved as DNA: 51 bases, with reading frame beginning at the first base. Based on the germline V gene (reference sequence), the CDR1 and CDR2 sequences are WNHNN and SYGVQD. The library was obtained by the immunoSEQ multiplex PCR assay. A mixture of 60 forward primers for TCR Vbeta segments and 13 reverse primers for TCR Jbeta segments was used in the multiplex PCR. Amplification of the CDR3 region of rearranged TCR beta genes was performed with a multiplex PCR assay on genomic DNA. The amplified TCR beta libraries were sequenced on the Illumina HiSeq System as 87-base-pair reads. From the authors' description of their analysis: In a later analysis, some 80 million unique TCR beta chains were counted across the 666 repertoires, and roughly 10 million of these chains were shared by at least two donors. Raw reads were error-corrected and collapsed into unique sequences with a nearest-neighbor algorithm that merged closely related sequences to remove PCR and sequencing errors. V, D and J gene segments were assigned by aligning CDR3 sequences to IMGT reference sequences. Each retained sequence needed at least a six-nucleotide match to both a V gene segment and a J gene segment. A rearrangement counted as productive if the CDR3 had no stop codons and remained in frame with V and J, and every other rearrangement counted as non-productive. Following IMGT convention, CDR3 was defined as the stretch from the second conserved V-encoded cysteine to the conserved J-encoded phenylalanine. In an earlier analysis of more than 550 of the donors, sequences lacking an unambiguous match to a single V gene segment were excluded. In an earlier analysis of about 590 of the donors, a V segment was called functional when productive rearrangements were above 56.7%, and segregating when the standard deviation between donors exceeded 5%. A statistical classification framework was built for diagnosing cytomegalovirus status from the catalog of TCR beta chain sequences. In a later analysis, TCR nucleotide sequences were compared against IMGT/GENE-DB human TR gene sequences so that V and J genes could be assigned. A later analysis assigned CDR3 sequences and most-parsimonious VDJ recombination scenarios with the TCRdist pipeline. A later analysis defined each TCR beta chain by its CDR3 amino acid sequence plus V-gene family, and excluded reads lacking a unique V-gene family. To address suspected cross-contamination and a sequencing artifact, a later analysis removed several hundred highly shared, low-generation-probability nucleotide sequences. A later analysis calculated a clonal expansion index for each public chain from normalized within-repertoire ranks of inferred template counts. In a later analysis, generation probabilities were computed using a VDJ recombination model fitted to out-of-frame rearrangements, and the results were checked against IGoR. Hypergeometric tests were used in a later analysis to score TCR-TCR, TCR-HLA and TCR-CMV co-occurrence, with a repertoire-size bias correction applied to the TCR pairs. A later analysis estimated false discovery rates by permuting HLA or CMV assignments 20 times. In a later analysis, co-occurring TCRs were grouped using DBSCAN, with TCRdist sequence similarity added in when clustering inside HLA-allele-positive subsets. Repertoires with fewer than 30,000 or more than 120,000 public chains were left out of co-occurrence clustering, as were four to six repertoires with anomalous nucleotide sharing. Imported from immuneACCESS, the table was reduced by TCRdb to in-frame sequences with V and J called. These copies leave out some clones; in studies compared against another copy, an unresolved V gene accounts for under half, and the cause of the remainder is not known. Clone size and V and J calls were adopted from that table, with D and trimming inferred from the DNA. For this sample there are approximately 190,000 clones; approximately 84% appear just once. Jointly, the top ten make up over 2.5% of the sample.

Worth noting for this clone: The antigen it binds to is not known. Base quality data are lacking; no much larger clone is found one base away.

Sequences were obtained from PBMCs. This TCR was recovered from a woman in her 50s in good health and CMV-seropositive. The V gene is TRBV10-1 and the J gene is TRBJ2-7; possibly the D gene is TRBD1, per 6 matching bases. The CDR3 region: CASSARDADTDRGEQYF. The nucleotide sequence is TGCGCCAGCAGTGCACGGGATGCGGACACCGATAGGGGGGAGCAGTACTTC.